This is a list of T cell receptor beta chains from one sample in a study of response to subunit inactivated influenza vaccine. TCRdb reprocessed the RT-PCR reads via MiXCR and lists one record per CDR3 protein. The data contain roughly 700,000 distinct CDR3 sequences, 15% to 18% of them singletons. Sequencing used PBMCs from blood, obtained 11 to 12 days after vaccination. These receptor sequences come from a man aged 50-60 years who received an inactivated influenza vaccine. CDR3s include the opening cysteine and the closing phenylalanine or tryptophan. A D gene is named only where the DNA matches it firmly. Only some rows state a clone size, as once, few, many or a class for expanded clones.

abundance	v_gene	d_gene	CDR3aa
NA	TRBV7-2	TRBD2	CASSLGREGLKYF
many	TRBV4-2	NA	CASSQDQNNEQFF
NA	TRBV25-1	NA	CASSERGFGELFF
many	TRBV7-3	NA	CASSLRAGDTQPQHF
few	TRBV30	TRBD1	CAWSPPTGTGGVYGYTF
NA	TRBV7-8	NA	CASLSGRSTYEQYF
few	TRBV18	TRBD2	CASSPLAGFSYEQYF
few	TRBV28	TRBD1	CASSPPGQASGTF
few	TRBV12-3/TRBV12-4	TRBD2	CASSPLGGGAKDTQYF
few	TRBV12-3/TRBV12-4	NA	CASKPSGGWNTEAFF
few	TRBV7-9	TRBD1	CASSTGQGYNEQFF
once	TRBV7-9	NA	CASSFAGIDPGQFF
many	TRBV7-9	TRBD1	CASSTGTGQYSPLHF
NA	TRBV7-8	NA	CASSLAGGRWDAQYF
NA	TRBV27	TRBD2	CASSLSGFRGEGLSYEQYF
NA	TRBV18	TRBD2	CASSPPSSGGPDEQYF
NA	TRBV4-3	NA	CASSQDMGSGELFF
NA	TRBV6-2/TRBV6-3	NA	CASSRDSRAKNIQYF
NA	TRBV5-1	NA	CASSSETVRTEAFF
few	TRBV4-1	NA	CASSQELGPQHF
NA	TRBV9	NA	CASSVGVNEQFF
few	TRBV7-9	NA	CASSHGDHSYEQYF
few	TRBV5-6	NA	CASSLAPGLITGELFF
few	TRBV9	TRBD1	CASSVAMTGSGANVLTF
NA	TRBV19	NA	CASSYLRLSPGNEQFF
many	TRBV7-7	NA	CASSRAPNTEAFF
many	TRBV18	NA	CASSPGQMNTEAFF
NA	TRBV27	TRBD2	CASSLLAGPGRNEQFF
few	TRBV6-2/TRBV6-3	NA	CASSYSITGTNQPQHF
NA	TRBV18	NA	CASSPGTLSPQHF
few	TRBV30	TRBD1	CAWSEGQGRQPQHF
few	TRBV27	TRBD1	CASSLDRGAHYGYTF
few	TRBV4-3	TRBD1	CASSPGQRSTDTQYF
few	TRBV7-2	NA	CASSLDRKAFF
few	TRBV5-1	NA	CASSFQSFSNTEAFF
NA	TRBV4-1	NA	CASSQVWTEVYNEQFF